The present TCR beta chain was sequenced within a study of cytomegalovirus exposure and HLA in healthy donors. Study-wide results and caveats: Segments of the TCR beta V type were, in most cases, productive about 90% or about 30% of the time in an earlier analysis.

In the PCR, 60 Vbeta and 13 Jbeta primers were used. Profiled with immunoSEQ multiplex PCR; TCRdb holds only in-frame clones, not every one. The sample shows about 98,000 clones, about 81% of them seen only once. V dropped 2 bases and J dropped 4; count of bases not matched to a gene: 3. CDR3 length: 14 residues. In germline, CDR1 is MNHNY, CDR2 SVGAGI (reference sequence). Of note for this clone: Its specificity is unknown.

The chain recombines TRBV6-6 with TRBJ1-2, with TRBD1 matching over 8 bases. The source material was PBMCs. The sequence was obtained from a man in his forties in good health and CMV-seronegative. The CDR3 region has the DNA TGTGCCAGCAGTTACGCCGGGACAGGCTATGGCTACACCTTC. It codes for CASSYAGTGYGYTF.